This TCR beta chain was retrieved from a study of radiation and T cells in renal cell carcinoma. Germline V lookup: CDR1 SGHRS, CDR2 YFSETQ. J lost 2 bases, V lost 6 bases, and 5 bases had no gene match. The length of the CDR3 is 15 residues. Time point indicated: baseline pretreatment blood. Treatment indicated: 15 Gy SBRT to primary tumor, nephrectomy 4 weeks later. Blood was sampled at baseline, 2 weeks and 4 weeks after SBRT. Clear cell pathology was present in this patient's renal cell carcinoma. The assay was immunoSEQ multiplex PCR, and TCRdb's table has in-frame clones only and misses some. This repertoire shows some 150,000 clones, over 80% found once; its top ten account for roughly 25%. The study's findings and limits: Pretreatment tumor biopsies were lacking, so baseline clonotypes are unknown. From baseline, blood top tumor clonotypes peaked at 2 weeks post-radiation.

This clone was seen only once. Its antigen is not identified. Sequences were derived from blood, sampled from a patient whose treatment included radiotherapy and nephrectomy. The origin of this receptor is a woman between 50 and 59 years old with renal cell carcinoma. The J gene is TRBJ2-3, the V gene TRBV5-1, with 11 positions matching TRBD2. The CDR3 sequence is CASTGLAESTDTQYF. As DNA, the CDR3 is TGCGCCAGCACGGGACTAGCGGAATCCACAGATACGCAGTATTTT.